Following are 32 T cell receptor beta chains from one sample sequenced in a study of early T cells in non-severe SARS-CoV-2 infection. A single record per CDR3 protein comes from TCRdb applying MiXCR to the 5' RACE reads. The sample lists tens of thousands of distinct CDR3 sequences, more than 9% seen once, with 6.5% to 9% in the top ten. This specimen consisted of whole blood, obtained at baseline. The receptors come from an adult who was a healthcare worker with PCR-confirmed SARS-CoV-2 infection or an uninfected control (not recorded which).

This clonotype has a count of ten or more. The chain couples TRBV4-2 to TRBJ2-7, with D possibly matching TRBD1 (5 bases). Germline V gene lookup returns CDR1 LGHNA and CDR2 YNFKEQ. This CDR3 spans 14 amino acids. Trimming cost V 1 base and J 3 bases, with 10 bases left between them. CDR3 sequence (DNA): TGTGCCAGCAGCCAAGGGCAGGGTGACTACGAGCAGTACTTC. Amino acids: CASSQGQGDYEQYF.

The sample holds many counts of this clonotype. The chain joins TRBV27 to TRBJ1-5, with D unclear. The V gene lost 3 bases and the J gene lost 1 base, with 4 bases spanning the gap. CDR1 is MNHEY and CDR2 is SMNVEV in the germline V gene (reference sequence). This CDR3 has 13 amino acids. The CDR3 sequence is CASSLGSNQPQHF. CDR3 nucleotides: TGTGCCAGCAGTTTGGGGAGCAATCAGCCCCAGCATTTT.

This clonotype was seen a handful of times. The V and J genes are TRBV15 and TRBJ2-5; 11 bases fit TRBD2. This CDR3 is built from 19 residues. The ends lost 0 bases at V and 2 bases at J; junction bases unmatched: 11. CDR1 and CDR2 from the germline V gene are LNHNV and YYDKDF (reference sequence). In nucleotides, the CDR3 is TGTGCCACCAGCAGAGATAGACTAGCGGGGAGAGGAGCTCAAGAGACCCAGTACTTC. As protein: CATSRDRLAGRGAQETQYF. The full variable domain, completed using reference TRBV15 and TRBJ2-5, is DAMVIQNPRYQVTQFGKPVTLSCSQTLNHNVMYWYQQKSSQAPKLLFHYYDKDFNNEADTPDNFQSRRPNTSFCFLDIRSPGLGDTAMYLCATSRDRLAGRGAQETQYFGPGTRLLVL.

This clonotype was found many times. The V and J genes are TRBV20-1 and TRBJ1-1; 12 bases map to TRBD1. This CDR3 comprises 17 residues. Germline V gives CDR1 DFQATT, CDR2 SNEGSKA (reference sequence). With 1 base clipped from V and 1 base from J, the junction kept 7 bases outside the gene matches. The CDR3, as DNA: TGCAGTGCTAGAGGGGGACAGGGGGCCTACCGGAACACTGAAGCTTTCTTT. Amino acids: CSARGGQGAYRNTEAFF.

This clonotype was seen more than once but under ten times. The chain joins TRBV27 to TRBJ1-6; D ambiguous. This CDR3 comprises 13 residues. Trimming took off 5 bases at V and 9 bases at J, with 11 bases between the two ends. Germline-derived CDR1 and CDR2 are MNHEY and SMNVEV (reference sequence). The CDR3 region is CASSQNKGSPLHF. The CDR3 nucleotides are TGTGCCAGCAGTCAGAATAAGGGTTCACCCCTCCACTTT.

This clonotype was seen more than once but under ten times. The J gene is TRBJ2-4, the V gene TRBV28; 9 bases are a match to TRBD2. The V and J ends lost 5 bases and 8 bases, in that order; junction bases with no gene match: 16. The CDR3 length is 17 residues. Germline-derived CDR1 and CDR2 are MDHEN and SYDVKM. This chain's CDR3 is CASSQGAGGPKVYIQYF. CDR3 coding DNA: TGTGCCAGCAGTCAGGGAGCGGGAGGCCCGAAGGTCTACATTCAGTACTTC.

The chain links TRBV27 to TRBJ2-5; 8 bases are a match to TRBD2. V gave up 7 bases and J gave up 1 base; unmatched junction bases: 11. Germline values: CDR1 MNHEY, CDR2 SMNVEV (reference sequence). CDR3 length equals 16 residues. This CDR3 is CASKKGASGFQETQYF. The CDR3 bases are TGTGCCAGCAAAAAGGGAGCTAGCGGGTTCCAAGAGACCCAGTACTTC.

Only a few counts were recorded for this clonotype. V usage is TRBV5-1 and J usage is TRBJ2-7, with 7 bases lining up with TRBD2. This CDR3 region has 14 residues. Germline V gives CDR1 SGHRS, CDR2 YFSETQ. V was clipped by 0 bases and J by 3 bases; unmatched bases: 3. The CDR3 spells CASSLEASGYEQYF. CDR3 bases: TGCGCCAGCAGCTTGGAGGCTAGCGGCTACGAGCAGTACTTC.

The table lists this clonotype with a few counts. This chain connects TRBV14 to TRBJ2-1; 8 bases align to TRBD2. This CDR3 region has 15 residues. The germline gives CDR1 SGHDN, CDR2 FVKESK. The ends lost 6 bases at V and 0 bases at J; junction bases unmatched: 4. As DNA, the CDR3 is TGTGCCAGCAGGAGGGGGACTAGCTCCTACAATGAGCAGTTCTTC. Translating gives CASRRGTSSYNEQFF.

This clonotype was picked up a small number of times. This rearrangement joins TRBV7-6 to TRBJ2-3, with 13 bases fitting TRBD2. The CDR3 is 18 amino acids. J lost 1 base, V lost 5 bases, and 9 bases had no gene match. CDR1 is SGHVS, CDR2 FNYEAQ, per germline. CDR3 bases: TGTGCCAGCAGCCGAGGACTAGCGGGAGTCGGGGGCACAGATACGCAGTATTTT. Protein product: CASSRGLAGVGGTDTQYF.

This clonotype was detected ten times or more. J is TRBJ2-1 and V is TRBV7-9; no reliable D call. The CDR3 loop spans 13 amino acids. Germline V lookup: CDR1 SEHNR, CDR2 FQNEAQ (reference sequence). Trimming removed 4 bases from V and 9 bases from J, with 13 bases in between. CDR3 residues: CASSSVADSEQFF. CDR3 bases: TGTGCCAGCAGCTCTGTGGCTGACTCTGAGCAGTTCTTC.

V gene TRBV24-1 combines with J gene TRBJ2-1; D unresolved. V was shortened by 3 bases and J by 6 bases, with 14 bases between the two germline ends. CDR1 and CDR2 (germline): KGHDR, SFDVKD. This CDR3 comprises 15 residues. CDR3 bases: TGTGCCACCAGTGATCCCGCGACCCCTCTCAATGAGCAGTTCTTC. This gives the protein CATSDPATPLNEQFF.

This clonotype showed up just a few times. This chain joins TRBV5-1 and TRBJ2-1; 10 positions match TRBD2. The CDR3 totals 14 residues. The germline V gene encodes CDR1 SGHRS and CDR2 YFSETQ. V lost 7 bases, J lost 8 bases, and 9 bases stayed unmatched. CDR3 in amino acids: CASQREGPHDEQFF. Written as DNA, the CDR3 is TGCGCCAGCCAGCGGGAGGGCCCTCATGATGAGCAGTTCTTC.

This clonotype was detected only a few times. V and J are TRBV24-1 and TRBJ2-7, with 12 bases that match TRBD1. J was trimmed by 5 bases and V by 3 bases; bases with no gene match: 4. The CDR3 loop spans 15 amino acids. CDR1 KGHDR and CDR2 SFDVKD come from the germline V gene. CDR3 bases: TGTGCCACCAGTGATGGCGGGACAGGGGGCGACGAGCAGTACTTC. Its protein product is CATSDGGTGGDEQYF.

This clonotype was counted a few times. V is TRBV7-6 and J is TRBJ2-3; D is perhaps TRBD1 (5 bases). Germline V gives CDR1 SGHVS, CDR2 FNYEAQ. This CDR3 spans 14 amino acids. V dropped 1 base and J dropped 2 bases, with 7 bases sitting between them. CDR3 region: CASSLGGFTDTQYF. CDR3 nucleotide sequence: TGTGCCAGCAGCTTAGGGGGCTTCACAGATACGCAGTATTTT.

The chain links TRBV20-1 to TRBJ1-6; tentatively, D is TRBD1 (6 bases). Germline CDR1 reads DFQATT; CDR2 reads SNEGSKA (reference sequence). The CDR3 consists of 12 residues. The germline V and J ends were trimmed by 4 bases and 14 bases, with 15 bases remaining between them. The CDR3 region is CSAKTSGTTLHF. CDR3 sequence (DNA): TGCAGTGCTAAAACATCAGGGACAACCCTCCACTTT.

V gene TRBV28 combines with J gene TRBJ2-1, with D perhaps assigned TRBD1 or TRBD2 (5 bases each). The V gene lost 3 bases and the J gene lost 8 bases, with 11 bases spanning the gap. The length of the CDR3 is 13 residues. The germline V gene has CDR1 MDHEN and CDR2 SYDVKM. CDR3 nucleotides: TGTGCCAGCAGTTTGGGGGTAGAGGATGAGCAGTTCTTC. Protein: CASSLGVEDEQFF.

The rearrangement links TRBV10-2 to TRBJ2-1, with D perhaps matching TRBD2 (5 bases). Trimming left V 0 bases short and J 8 bases short, with 17 bases between. CDR3 length: 16 amino acids. Per germline, CDR1 WSHSY and CDR2 SAAADI. The CDR3 reads CASSESRGIGMDEQFF. The CDR3 bases are TGCGCCAGCAGTGAGTCTCGAGGGATTGGTATGGATGAGCAGTTCTTC.

This clonotype showed up just a few times. The rearrangement uses TRBV4-1 and TRBJ2-1; a possible D gene is TRBD2 (5 bases). V was trimmed by 3 bases and J by 0 bases, leaving 12 bases between them. This CDR3 is built from 16 residues. From germline, CDR1 is MGHRA and CDR2 YSYEKL. CDR3 protein: CASSQSSGNSYNEQFF. The DNA of the CDR3 is TGCGCCAGCAGCCAGTCAAGCGGTAACTCCTACAATGAGCAGTTCTTC.

This clonotype was detected a few times. The chain couples TRBV3-1 to TRBJ2-1; 10 bases fit TRBD2. Germline lookup yields CDR1 LGHDT and CDR2 YNNKEL (reference sequence). The ends lost 1 base at V and 8 bases at J; junction bases unmatched: 5. CDR3 size: 15 residues. CDR3 in amino acids: CASSQGAGGGDEQFF. CDR3 DNA: TGTGCCAGCAGCCAAGGAGCGGGAGGGGGAGATGAGCAGTTCTTC.

This clonotype was recorded at least ten times. This rearrangement joins TRBV7-9 to TRBJ2-7; D might be TRBD2 (5 bases). Trimming removed 5 bases from V and 2 bases from J, with 7 bases in between. The CDR3 loop spans 12 amino acids. Germline CDR1 SEHNR, CDR2 FQNEAQ (reference sequence). The CDR3 here is CASSLTTYEQYF. In DNA, the CDR3 is TGTGCCAGCAGCCTGACTACCTACGAGCAGTACTTC.

In this sample, this clonotype turned up many times. This chain uses TRBV20-1 with TRBJ2-7; TRBD2 matches at 14 bases. Germline trimming cut 3 bases from V and 6 bases from J; bases unmatched to any gene: 4. The germline V gene encodes CDR1 DFQATT and CDR2 SNEGSKA (reference sequence). The CDR3 consists of 14 residues. The CDR3 sequence is CSASGTSGSSEQYF. CDR3 coding DNA: TGCAGTGCTAGCGGGACTAGCGGGAGTTCCGAGCAGTACTTC.

V and J are TRBV4-1 and TRBJ1-1, with a tentative D call TRBD1 (6 bases). The CDR3 contains 18 residues. CDR1 is MGHRA and CDR2 is YSYEKL in the germline V gene. Between the trimmed V and J ends, which lost 4 bases and 5 bases, there was a span of 26 bases. The chain's CDR3 is CASSPGTRELSKKTEAFF. CDR3 nucleotides: TGCGCCAGCAGCCCCGGGACAAGGGAGTTGAGCAAGAAGACTGAAGCTTTCTTT.

There are many counts of this clonotype. This chain uses TRBV28 with TRBJ2-1; D may match TRBD1 or TRBD2 (5 bases each). Germline values: CDR1 MDHEN, CDR2 SYDVKM. The CDR3 spans 12 residues. Trimming shortened V by 10 bases and J by 9 bases, and 16 bases separated the two germline ends. The CDR3 nucleotides read TGTGCCATCGACCGGGGCCGGAGTGAGCAGTTCTTC. It encodes CAIDRGRSEQFF.

This clonotype was detected only a few times. Compared with germline, one end of the junction differs, possibly owing to a read error. The rearrangement links TRBV19 to TRBJ1-1; unclear D gene. Germline V gene lookup returns CDR1 LNHDA and CDR2 SQIVND (reference sequence). The CDR3 length is 15 residues. In DNA form, the CDR3 reads TGTGTCAGTAGAGGGCCCCACGCGGGGTGGACTGAAGCTTTCTTT. This gives the protein CVSRGPHAGWTEAFF.

The chain recombines TRBV3-1 with TRBJ1-6, with D uncertain. V was cut by 1 base and J by 5 bases, with 6 bases left in between. Germline V gives CDR1 LGHDT, CDR2 YNNKEL (reference sequence). CDR3 length: 14 amino acids. In nucleotides, the CDR3 is TGTGCCAGCAGCCAAGGGTCGGATAATTCACCCCTCCACTTT. It is translated as CASSQGSDNSPLHF.

There are a few counts of this clonotype. The V call is TRBV3-1, the J call TRBJ1-2; 7 bases are a match to TRBD1. Germline CDR1 LGHDT, CDR2 YNNKEL (reference sequence). The ends lost 5 bases at V and 4 bases at J; junction bases unmatched: 1. There are 12 residues in the CDR3. This CDR3 reads CASSDRAYGYTF. The CDR3 DNA sequence: TGTGCCAGCAGCGACAGGGCCTATGGCTACACCTTC.

This chain links TRBV12-3 or TRBV12-4 with TRBJ2-3; D might be TRBD1 or TRBD2, each matching 5 bases. This CDR3 is built from 14 residues. V lost 3 bases and J 6 bases, leaving 13 bases between the germline ends. Here the CDR3 reads CASSLRSWGDTQYF. The CDR3 region has the DNA TGTGCCAGCAGTTTGAGGTCTTGGGGGGATACGCAGTATTTT.

For this clonotype: At one of its ends the junction is not consistent with the germline gene, which may arise from a read error. The rearrangement links TRBV5-4 to TRBJ2-7; either TRBD1 or TRBD2 may supply D (5 bases each). The CDR3 contains 12 residues. Looked up from germline, CDR1 is SGHNT and CDR2 is YYREEE (reference sequence). The chain's CDR3 is CASSLEKGPVLF. Here the CDR3 DNA reads TGTGCCAGCAGCTTGGAAAAGGGACCCGTACTTTTC.

This clonotype was picked up one time. J is TRBJ2-3 and V is TRBV6-5, with 8 nucleotides matching TRBD2. Trimming removed 6 bases from V and 4 bases from J; junction bases left unmatched: 9. The CDR3 consists of 15 residues. Germline loops: CDR1 MNHEY, CDR2 SVGAGI. The CDR3, as DNA: TGTGCCAGCAGATCCCGCAGCGGGAGAGCAGATACGCAGTATTTT. Translated: CASRSRSGRADTQYF.

This clonotype turned up a few times. V usage is TRBV5-1 and J usage is TRBJ2-7; 7 positions match TRBD1. Germline V gives CDR1 SGHRS, CDR2 YFSETQ. Trimming at V came to 4 bases and at J to 2 bases, leaving 6 bases not matched to a gene. CDR3 length: 14 amino acids. The CDR3 spells CASSTGDSPYEQYF. CDR3 DNA sequence: TGCGCCAGCAGCACTGGGGACAGTCCCTACGAGCAGTACTTC.

This clonotype appeared a few times. The chain recombines TRBV20-1 with TRBJ2-7; TRBD2 agrees at 11 bases. V gave up 6 bases and J gave up 3 bases; unmatched junction bases: 10. This CDR3 spans 15 amino acids. Germline V gives CDR1 DFQATT, CDR2 SNEGSKA (reference sequence). The CDR3 sequence is CSARGLAEPYYEQYF. The CDR3, as DNA: TGCAGTGCCAGGGGACTAGCGGAACCCTACTACGAGCAGTACTTC.